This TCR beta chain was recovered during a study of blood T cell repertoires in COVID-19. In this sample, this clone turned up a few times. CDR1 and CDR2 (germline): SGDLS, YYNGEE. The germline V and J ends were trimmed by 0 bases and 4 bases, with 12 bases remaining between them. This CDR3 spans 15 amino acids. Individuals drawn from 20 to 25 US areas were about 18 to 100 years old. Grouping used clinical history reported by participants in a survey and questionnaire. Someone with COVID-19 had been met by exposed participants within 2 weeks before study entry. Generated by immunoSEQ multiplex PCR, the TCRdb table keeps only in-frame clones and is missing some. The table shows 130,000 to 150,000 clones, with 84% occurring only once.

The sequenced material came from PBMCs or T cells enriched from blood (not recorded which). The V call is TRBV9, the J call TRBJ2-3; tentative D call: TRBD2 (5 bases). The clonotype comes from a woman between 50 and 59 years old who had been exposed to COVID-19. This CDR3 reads CASSVDNGKSDTQYF. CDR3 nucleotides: TGTGCCAGCAGCGTAGATAACGGGAAGTCAGATACGCAGTATTTT.